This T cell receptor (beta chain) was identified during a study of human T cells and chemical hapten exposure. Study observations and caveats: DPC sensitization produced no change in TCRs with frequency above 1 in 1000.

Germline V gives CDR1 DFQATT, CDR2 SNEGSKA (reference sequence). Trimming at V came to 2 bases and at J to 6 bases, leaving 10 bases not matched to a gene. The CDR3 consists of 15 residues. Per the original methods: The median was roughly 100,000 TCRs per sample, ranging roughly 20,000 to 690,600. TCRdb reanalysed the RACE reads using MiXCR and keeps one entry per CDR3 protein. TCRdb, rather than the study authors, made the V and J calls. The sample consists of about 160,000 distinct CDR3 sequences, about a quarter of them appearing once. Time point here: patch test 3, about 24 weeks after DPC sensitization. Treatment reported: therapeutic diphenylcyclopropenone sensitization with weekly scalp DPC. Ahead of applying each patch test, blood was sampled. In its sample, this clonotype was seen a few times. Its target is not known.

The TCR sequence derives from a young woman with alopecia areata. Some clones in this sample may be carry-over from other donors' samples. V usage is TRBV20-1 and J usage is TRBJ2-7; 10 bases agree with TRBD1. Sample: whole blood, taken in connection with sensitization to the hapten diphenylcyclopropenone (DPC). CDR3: CSARPTGQGGGEQYF. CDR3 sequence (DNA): TGCAGTGCTAGACCTACCGGACAGGGGGGAGGCGAGCAGTACTTC.